This TCR beta chain was identified in a study of control samples from healthy donors and cancer patients. The CDR3 has 17 residues. Trimming shortened V by 0 bases and J by 3 bases, and 13 bases separated the two germline ends. CDR1 is SGHRS and CDR2 is YFSETQ in the germline V gene. This clone was recorded once. Here immunoSEQ multiplex PCR was the method, and the copy in TCRdb shows in-frame clones only, minus some. The table includes about 130,000 clones, 90% detected once. The chain uses TRBV5-1 and TRBJ2-6; D not resolved. The sequenced sample consisted of blood. The clonotype was recovered from a man younger than 30 in good health. The CDR3 protein is CASSLGPTIGGANVLTF. The CDR3 DNA sequence: TGCGCCAGCAGCTTGGGCCCCACGATTGGTGGGGCCAACGTCCTGACTTTC.